This passage covers 25 T cell receptor beta chains from one sample sequenced in a study of radiation and T cells in renal cell carcinoma. Sample time point: blood 2 weeks post-SBRT. The sample's treatment: 15 Gy SBRT to primary tumor, nephrectomy 4 weeks later. Clones were sequenced by immunoSEQ multiplex PCR, and TCRdb holds only the in-frame ones, with some missing. The table records tens of thousands of clones, about 86% of them present only once. Sequencing used blood, obtained from a patient whose treatment included radiotherapy and nephrectomy. The receptors derive from a woman between 45 and 60 years old with renal cell carcinoma.

The chain recombines TRBV7-2 with TRBJ2-7; D perhaps matches TRBD2 (5 bases). Trimming stripped 1 base from V and 6 bases from J, with 16 bases between. The CDR3 contains 15 residues. The germline V gene has CDR1 SGHTA and CDR2 FQGNSA. This CDR3 reads CASSLGFGSVLEQYF. The CDR3 DNA reads as TGTGCCAGCAGCTTAGGGTTTGGGAGCGTCCTCGAGCAGTACTTC.

This clone came up many times. This chain connects TRBV4-2 to TRBJ1-5; D is uncertain. The CDR3 length is 13 residues. V lost 3 bases and J lost 6, with 9 bases in between. Germline V gene data show CDR1 as LGHNA and CDR2 as YNFKEQ. The CDR3 DNA reads as TGTGCCAGCAGCCAGGGGATTGCTCAGCCCCAGCATTTT. This sequence encodes CASSQGIAQPQHF.

This clone was recorded a few times. This sequence joins TRBV11-2 and TRBJ1-3; perhaps TRBD1 as D (5 bases). The V gene lost 3 bases and the J gene lost 4 bases, with 16 bases spanning the gap. CDR3 length equals 16 residues. Germline assignment: CDR1 SGHAT and CDR2 FQNNGV. As DNA, the CDR3 is TGTGCCAGCAGCTTCAGGCGGGGCCGGGGCGGAAACACCATATATTTT. Amino acids: CASSFRRGRGGNTIYF.

The gene calls are TRBV5-1 and TRBJ1-4; D possibly corresponds to TRBD1 (6 bases). Germline CDR1 reads SGHRS; CDR2 reads YFSETQ. The CDR3 runs to 16 residues. Trimming removed 0 bases at V and 2 bases at J, with 11 bases between. CDR3 nucleotides: TGCGCCAGCAGCTTGGACGGGGGCTCGACTAATGAAAAACTGTTTTTT. Translating it yields CASSLDGGSTNEKLFF.

The chain couples TRBV4-1 to TRBJ2-1; a possible D gene is TRBD2 (6 bases). In germline, CDR1 is MGHRA, CDR2 YSYEKL. This CDR3 is built from 17 residues. Between the trimmed V and J ends, which lost 0 bases and 3 bases, there was a span of 15 bases. The CDR3 loop is CASSQDISGDLYNEQFF. Here the CDR3 DNA reads TGCGCCAGCAGCCAAGATATCTCGGGGGATCTCTACAATGAGCAGTTCTTC.

This chain uses TRBV19 with TRBJ1-2; 8 nucleotides align to TRBD1. This CDR3 is built from 14 residues. The V gene's germline CDR1 is LNHDA and CDR2 SQIVND (reference sequence). The trim removed 2 bases at V and 4 bases at J, leaving 3 bases unmatched. The CDR3 nucleotides are TGTGCCAGTAGTATACAGGGGGCTATCTATGGCTACACCTTC. Its translation: CASSIQGAIYGYTF.

The rearrangement joins TRBV7-2 to TRBJ1-3; 7 bases fit TRBD1. CDR1 is SGHTA, CDR2 FQGNSA, per germline. The CDR3 loop spans 16 amino acids. Unmatched junction bases numbered 7, after V lost 4 bases and J lost 1 base. The CDR3 reads CASSSTGDPSGNTIYF. The CDR3 coding sequence is TGTGCCAGCAGCTCAACAGGGGACCCGTCTGGAAACACCATATATTTT.

The V and J genes are TRBV7-6 and TRBJ2-2, with 7 bases lining up with TRBD1. After removal of 1 base from V and 7 bases from J, the junction contained 15 bases not matched to a gene. The CDR3 sequence is 18 residues long. Germline V lookup: CDR1 SGHVS, CDR2 FNYEAQ. The CDR3 DNA is TGTGCCAGCAGCTTAGAATCGCCGGGACAGAAAAGGGGCGGGGAGCTGTTTTTT. It translates to CASSLESPGQKRGGELFF. The variable domain in full, with the rest retrieved from reference TRBV7-6 and TRBJ2-2, is GAGVSQSPRYKVTKRGQDVALRCDPISGHVSLYWYRQALGQGPEFLTYFNYEAQQDKSGLPNDRFSAERPEGSISTLTIQRTEQRDSAMYRCASSLESPGQKRGGELFFGEGSRLTVL.

This clone is labeled medium-sized. The chain has TRBV12-2 and TRBJ1-1. TRBV12-2 is noted as a pseudogene. This CDR3 contains 15 residues. CDR3 in DNA: TGTGCAAGTCGCTTAGGGTCAGGGAGGAACACTGAAGCTTTCTTT. This codes for CASRLGSGRNTEAFF.

This clone was observed a single time. This chain joins TRBV10-3 and TRBJ1-4, with D unresolved. The CDR3 has 15 residues. Trimming left V 1 base short and J 1 base short, with 7 bases between. Germline CDR1 ENHRY, CDR2 SYGVKD. The CDR3, as DNA: TGTGCCATCAGTGAGTTAGGTGGAACTAATGAAAAACTGTTTTTT. It yields the protein CAISELGGTNEKLFF.

The chain uses TRBV19 and TRBJ1-1; no definite D call. Germline V gene sequence: CDR1 LNHDA, CDR2 SQIVND (reference sequence). The V and J ends lost 5 bases and 0 bases respectively, with 13 bases between them. This CDR3 spans 15 amino acids. The CDR3 region has the DNA TGTGCCAGTAGTTCTCACCCAGACCTGAACACTGAAGCTTTCTTT. Translating gives CASSSHPDLNTEAFF.

V and J are TRBV2 and TRBJ2-7, with 7 nucleotides matching TRBD1. V trimming: 1 base; J trimming: 2 bases; junction bases outside the gene matches: 5. CDR1 and CDR2 from the germline V gene are SNHLY and FYNNEI. This CDR3 comprises 15 residues. For the CDR3, the DNA is TGTGCCAGCAGTGAAGGGCGGACAGGCGCCTACGAGCAGTACTTC. It is translated as CASSEGRTGAYEQYF.

The genes are TRBV10-1 and TRBJ1-3; D is unresolved. V lost 5 bases to trimming and J lost 0 bases, with 14 bases between them. The germline V gene has CDR1 WNHNN and CDR2 SYGVQD (reference sequence). The CDR3 sequence is 16 residues long. The CDR3 protein is CASSSRRGGSGNTIYF. CDR3 in DNA: TGCGCCAGCAGTTCGAGGAGAGGAGGCTCTGGAAACACCATATATTTT.

This rearrangement joins TRBV5-4 to TRBJ2-7; D gene unclear. CDR1 is SGHNT, CDR2 YYREEE, per germline (reference sequence). The CDR3 is 13 residues long. The V end was cut by 4 bases, the J end by 6 bases, with 14 bases between. CDR3 protein: CASSQDGSREQYF. In nucleotides, the CDR3 is TGTGCCAGCAGCCAAGACGGGTCGCGCGAGCAGTACTTC.

V and J are TRBV4-2 and TRBJ1-1, with no clear D. Germline loops: CDR1 LGHNA, CDR2 YNFKEQ. This CDR3 has 14 amino acids. The ends were cut back, 0 bases at V and 0 bases at J, with 5 bases in the middle. For the CDR3, the DNA is TGTGCCAGCAGCCAAGAAGGCCTGAACACTGAAGCTTTCTTT. Encoded protein: CASSQEGLNTEAFF.

The chain links TRBV15 to TRBJ2-2; D uncertain. Germline V gene lookup returns CDR1 LNHNV and CDR2 YYDKDF (reference sequence). Trimming removed 1 base at V and 9 bases at J, with 9 bases between. The CDR3 loop spans 13 amino acids. CDR3: CATSRGTSRELFF. CDR3 coding DNA: TGTGCCACCAGCAGAGGGACCTCTAGGGAGCTGTTTTTT.

The chain couples TRBV2 to TRBJ1-2; D remains ambiguous. Germline V CDR1 and CDR2: SNHLY, FYNNEI. This CDR3 spans 14 amino acids. The V end was cut by 4 bases, the J end by 4 bases, with 13 bases between. This CDR3 reads CASSASSARYGYTF. The CDR3 DNA follows: TGTGCCAGCAGTGCTTCATCGGCGCGCTATGGCTACACCTTC. The full variable domain, its missing parts supplied by reference TRBV2 and TRBJ1-2, is EPEVTQTPSHQVTQMGQEVILRCVPISNHLYFYWYRQILGQKVEFLVSFYNNEISEKSEIFDDQFSVERPDGSNFTLKIRSTKLEDSAMYFCASSASSARYGYTFGSGTRLTVV.

This rearrangement joins TRBV20-1 to TRBJ2-5; D unclear. CDR1 is DFQATT, CDR2 SNEGSKA, per germline (reference sequence). The V and J ends lost 7 bases and 5 bases respectively, with 11 bases between them. This CDR3 comprises 11 residues. The CDR3 loop reads CSVAAQETQYF. The CDR3 DNA follows: TGCAGTGTCGCAGCTCAGGAGACCCAGTACTTC.

The chain recombines TRBV7-9 with TRBJ2-7; TRBD1 matches 9 bases. The CDR3 is 15 residues long. In germline, CDR1 is SEHNR, CDR2 FQNEAQ (reference sequence). J was trimmed by 3 bases and V by 4 bases; bases with no gene match: 7. The CDR3 here is CASSSPDRGLYEQYF. DNA for the CDR3: TGTGCCAGCAGCTCCCCGGACAGGGGACTCTACGAGCAGTACTTC.

The genes are TRBV28 and TRBJ1-2, with TRBD1 matching over 12 bases. V lost 5 bases and J lost 2; bases outside the gene matches: 12. Germline V lookup: CDR1 MDHEN, CDR2 SYDVKM. This CDR3 region has 18 residues. The CDR3 nucleotides are TGTGCCAGCAGTCTAACGCCCGGGACAGGGGGCGGAAACTATGGCTACACCTTC. Its translation: CASSLTPGTGGGNYGYTF.

This clone appeared a single time. The gene calls are TRBV11-1 and TRBJ2-3; D assignment may be TRBD1 or TRBD2 (6 bases each). There are 15 residues in the CDR3. CDR1 and CDR2 (germline): SGHAT, FQDESV (reference sequence). The ends were cut back, 1 base at V and 5 bases at J, with 13 bases in the middle. This CDR3 is CASSLVNGGEDTQYF. The CDR3 coding sequence is TGTGCCAGCAGCTTAGTTAACGGGGGCGAAGATACGCAGTATTTT.

The chain combines TRBV4-1 with TRBJ1-5, with D perhaps TRBD1 (6 bases). Per germline, CDR1 MGHRA and CDR2 YSYEKL. The CDR3 has 19 amino acids. The ends were cut back, 4 bases at V and 0 bases at J, with 22 bases in the middle. The CDR3 nucleotides are TGCGCCAGCAGCCGAAACCCCAGGACAGCCTACGATAGCAATCAGCCCCAGCATTTT. Amino acids: CASSRNPRTAYDSNQPQHF.

V usage is TRBV7-2 and J usage is TRBJ2-3, with D uncertain. Between the trimmed V and J ends, which lost 6 bases and 2 bases, there was a span of 9 bases. The germline CDR1 and CDR2 sequences are SGHTA and FQGNSA. The CDR3 loop spans 13 amino acids. Here the CDR3 DNA reads TGTGCCAGCAGTAGGACGAACACAGATACGCAGTATTTT. It specifies CASSRTNTDTQYF. The full variable domain, completed using reference TRBV7-2 and TRBJ2-3, is GAGVSQSPSNKVTEKGKDVELRCDPISGHTALYWYRQSLGQGLEFLIYFQGNSAPDKSGLPSDRFSAERTGGSVSTLTIQRTQQEDSAVYLCASSRTNTDTQYFGPGTRLTVL.

This clone was detected only a few times. The chain recombines TRBV27 with TRBJ1-1, with a weak D call TRBD1 (5 bases). Germline V gene sequence: CDR1 MNHEY, CDR2 SMNVEV (reference sequence). The ends were cut back, 2 bases at V and 1 base at J, with 8 bases in the middle. This CDR3 region has 14 residues. The CDR3 sequence is CASSLGQGNTEAFF. The CDR3 DNA sequence: TGTGCCAGCAGTTTAGGGCAGGGGAACACTGAAGCTTTCTTT.

This clone was seen once. V usage is TRBV9 and J usage is TRBJ2-7; 10 positions match TRBD1. This CDR3 spans 15 amino acids. The V gene's germline CDR1 is SGDLS and CDR2 YYNGEE. The junction had 11 bases not matched to a gene; V was cut back by 6 bases and J by 5 bases. The CDR3: CASNKAGTGVDEQYF. In DNA, the CDR3 is TGTGCCAGCAACAAGGCCGGGACAGGGGTGGACGAGCAGTACTTC.